These T cell receptor beta chains were read from a single sample in a study. MiXCR, applied by TCRdb to the 5' RACE reads, yields one record per CDR3 protein. Seen here are about 40,000 distinct CDR3 sequences, approximately 19% observed once, and the top ten hold under 3.5%. The sequencing input was naive CD4+ T cells sorted from a lymph node. These receptors originate from a female donor with breast cancer. Both conserved end residues are part of each CDR3. Each record gives: clone size, V gene, J gene, D gene, CDR3 length, CDR3 protein, CDR3 DNA. The D gene is left open where the match is weak. The listing skips clone size in some rows; elsewhere it reads once, few, many or a size class.

clone size: NA
V gene: TRBV5-5
J gene: TRBJ1-1
D gene: NA
CDR3 length: 14
CDR3 protein: CASSFSGKGTEAFF
CDR3 DNA: TGTGCCAGCAGCTTTTCAGGGAAGGGGACTGAAGCTTTCTTT

clone size: many
V gene: TRBV4-2
J gene: TRBJ1-2
D gene: NA
CDR3 length: 14
CDR3 protein: CASSHLTVTYGYTF
CDR3 DNA: TGTGCCAGCAGCCATTTGACAGTCACCTATGGCTACACCTTC

clone size: NA
V gene: TRBV20-1
J gene: TRBJ2-3
D gene: TRBD2
CDR3 length: 15
CDR3 protein: CSARDAGEDTDTQYF
CDR3 DNA: TGCAGTGCTAGAGATGCGGGAGAGGACACAGATACGCAGTATTTT

clone size: few
V gene: TRBV4-1
J gene: TRBJ2-1
D gene: TRBD2
CDR3 length: 18
CDR3 protein: CASSRSPSGEISYNEQFF
CDR3 DNA: TGCGCCAGCAGCCGGTCCCCTAGCGGAGAGATCTCCTACAATGAGCAGTTCTTC

clone size: few
V gene: TRBV18
J gene: TRBJ2-7
D gene: TRBD2
CDR3 length: 14
CDR3 protein: CASSPAGGRYEQYF
CDR3 DNA: TGTGCCAGCTCACCAGCGGGAGGGAGGTACGAGCAGTACTTC

clone size: many
V gene: TRBV29-1
J gene: TRBJ2-3
D gene: NA
CDR3 length: 12
CDR3 protein: CSVSIQGDTQYF
CDR3 DNA: TGCAGCGTATCCATCCAAGGGGATACGCAGTATTTT

clone size: NA
V gene: TRBV7-2
J gene: TRBJ2-7
D gene: NA
CDR3 length: 14
CDR3 protein: CASSLSGQTYEQYF
CDR3 DNA: TGTGCCAGCAGCTTATCCGGACAGACGTACGAGCAGTACTTC

clone size: NA
V gene: TRBV12-3/TRBV12-4
J gene: TRBJ1-1
D gene: TRBD1
CDR3 length: 15
CDR3 protein: CASRPAGGSNTEAFF
CDR3 DNA: TGTGCCAGCAGACCGGCAGGGGGCTCGAACACTGAAGCTTTCTTT

clone size: few
V gene: TRBV12-3/TRBV12-4
J gene: TRBJ2-1
D gene: TRBD2
CDR3 length: 15
CDR3 protein: CASSQGLAGGNEQFF
CDR3 DNA: TGTGCCAGCAGCCAAGGGCTAGCGGGGGGCAATGAGCAGTTCTTC

clone size: NA
V gene: TRBV7-3
J gene: TRBJ2-5
D gene: NA
CDR3 length: 13
CDR3 protein: CASSLQIKETQYF
CDR3 DNA: TGTGCCAGCAGCCTCCAGATTAAGGAGACCCAGTACTTC

clone size: few
V gene: TRBV3-1
J gene: TRBJ2-1
D gene: TRBD1
CDR3 length: 15
CDR3 protein: CASSLRDRGGNEQFF
CDR3 DNA: TGTGCCAGCAGCCTCCGGGACAGGGGTGGGAATGAGCAGTTCTTC

clone size: many
V gene: TRBV6-5
J gene: TRBJ1-2
D gene: NA
CDR3 length: 14
CDR3 protein: CASSTRRTVYGYTF
CDR3 DNA: TGTGCCAGCAGCACCAGAAGGACAGTCTATGGCTACACCTTC

clone size: many
V gene: TRBV5-5
J gene: TRBJ2-2
D gene: NA
CDR3 length: 15
CDR3 protein: CASSFGGGPTGELFF
CDR3 DNA: TGTGCCAGCAGCTTCGGGGGAGGACCCACCGGGGAGCTGTTTTTT

clone size: many
V gene: TRBV29-1
J gene: TRBJ1-2
D gene: TRBD1
CDR3 length: 13
CDR3 protein: CSVEYRGRYGYTF
CDR3 DNA: TGCAGCGTTGAATACAGGGGACGCTATGGCTACACCTTC

clone size: many
V gene: TRBV6-1
J gene: TRBJ2-6
D gene: NA
CDR3 length: 15
CDR3 protein: CASSSGISGANVLTF
CDR3 DNA: TGTGCCAGCAGCTCGGGGATCTCTGGGGCCAACGTCCTGACTTTC

clone size: many
V gene: TRBV6-6
J gene: TRBJ2-3
D gene: NA
CDR3 length: 13
CDR3 protein: CASSWGGPDTQYF
CDR3 DNA: TGTGCCAGCAGTTGGGGAGGACCAGATACGCAGTATTTT

clone size: NA
V gene: TRBV5-1
J gene: TRBJ2-3
D gene: TRBD2
CDR3 length: 15
CDR3 protein: CASSLYQREWDTQYF
CDR3 DNA: TGCGCCAGCAGCTTGTACCAGCGGGAGTGGGATACGCAGTATTTT

clone size: NA
V gene: TRBV12-3/TRBV12-4
J gene: TRBJ2-1
D gene: NA
CDR3 length: 13
CDR3 protein: CASSLRGPNEQFF
CDR3 DNA: TGTGCCAGCAGTTTGAGAGGCCCCAATGAGCAGTTCTTC

clone size: few
V gene: TRBV7-6
J gene: TRBJ2-3
D gene: NA
CDR3 length: 14
CDR3 protein: CASSLEAGTDTQYF
CDR3 DNA: TGTGCCAGCAGCTTAGAAGCTGGGACAGATACGCAGTATTTT

clone size: few
V gene: TRBV4-3
J gene: TRBJ1-1
D gene: TRBD1
CDR3 length: 16
CDR3 protein: CASSQDHGRDSPEAFF
CDR3 DNA: TGCGCCAGCAGCCAAGATCATGGACGGGACAGCCCTGAAGCTTTCTTT

clone size: many
V gene: TRBV5-1
J gene: TRBJ1-1
D gene: TRBD1
CDR3 length: 16
CDR3 protein: CASSLAGDRENTEAFF
CDR3 DNA: TGCGCCAGCAGCTTGGCCGGGGACAGGGAGAACACTGAAGCTTTCTTT

clone size: NA
V gene: TRBV20-1
J gene: TRBJ2-7
D gene: NA
CDR3 length: 13
CDR3 protein: CSAVDRECYEQYF
CDR3 DNA: TGCAGTGCTGTCGACCGGGAGTGCTACGAGCAGTACTTC

clone size: NA
V gene: TRBV10-3
J gene: TRBJ2-7
D gene: NA
CDR3 length: 13
CDR3 protein: CAISGAGAYEQYF
CDR3 DNA: TGTGCCATCAGTGGGGCAGGCGCCTACGAGCAGTACTTC

clone size: few
V gene: TRBV5-1
J gene: TRBJ2-7
D gene: NA
CDR3 length: 11
CDR3 protein: CASSFYGEQYF
CDR3 DNA: TGCGCCAGCAGCTTTTACGGAGAGCAGTACTTC

clone size: many
V gene: TRBV5-1
J gene: TRBJ2-7
D gene: TRBD1
CDR3 length: 13
CDR3 protein: CASSPGTGREQYF
CDR3 DNA: TGCGCCAGCAGCCCGGGGACAGGGCGCGAGCAGTACTTC

clone size: NA
V gene: TRBV20-1
J gene: TRBJ2-1
D gene: NA
CDR3 length: 13
CDR3 protein: CSASLQMFNEQFF
CDR3 DNA: TGCAGTGCCTCACTACAGATGTTCAATGAGCAGTTCTTC

clone size: many
V gene: TRBV29-1
J gene: TRBJ2-1
D gene: NA
CDR3 length: 12
CDR3 protein: CSVVPVYNEQFF
CDR3 DNA: TGCAGCGTTGTCCCAGTCTACAATGAGCAGTTCTTC

clone size: NA
V gene: TRBV6-2/TRBV6-3
J gene: TRBJ1-1
D gene: NA
CDR3 length: 12
CDR3 protein: CASRSPVREAFF
CDR3 DNA: TGTGCCAGCAGGTCCCCCGTGCGTGAAGCTTTCTTT

clone size: many
V gene: TRBV7-9
J gene: TRBJ1-6
D gene: NA
CDR3 length: 11
CDR3 protein: CASSLNSPLHF
CDR3 DNA: TGTGCCAGCAGCTTAAATTCACCCCTCCACTTT

clone size: NA
V gene: TRBV5-1
J gene: TRBJ1-1
D gene: NA
CDR3 length: 14
CDR3 protein: CASSPEPGITEAFF
CDR3 DNA: TGCGCCAGCAGCCCGGAGCCCGGTATAACTGAAGCTTTCTTT

clone size: NA
V gene: TRBV24-1
J gene: TRBJ1-1
D gene: NA
CDR3 length: 13
CDR3 protein: CATSDNQGFRAFF
CDR3 DNA: TGTGCCACCAGTGATAACCAGGGTTTTAGGGCTTTCTTT

clone size: few
V gene: TRBV7-2
J gene: TRBJ1-2
D gene: NA
CDR3 length: 12
CDR3 protein: CASSPDNYGYTF
CDR3 DNA: TGTGCCAGCAGCCCCGATAACTATGGCTACACCTTC

clone size: NA
V gene: TRBV20-1
J gene: TRBJ2-5
D gene: TRBD2
CDR3 length: 14
CDR3 protein: CSARFPLAGETQYF
CDR3 DNA: TGCAGTGCTAGATTCCCACTAGCGGGAGAGACCCAGTACTTC

clone size: many
V gene: TRBV7-2
J gene: TRBJ2-3
D gene: NA
CDR3 length: 14
CDR3 protein: CASSYTSSTDTQYF
CDR3 DNA: TGTGCCAGCAGCTATACTAGCAGCACAGATACGCAGTATTTT

clone size: NA
V gene: TRBV10-2
J gene: TRBJ2-2
D gene: NA
CDR3 length: 11
CDR3 protein: CATRHSGELFF
CDR3 DNA: TGCGCCACCCGGCACTCGGGGGAGCTGTTTTTT

clone size: NA
V gene: TRBV5-6
J gene: TRBJ1-1
D gene: NA
CDR3 length: 11
CDR3 protein: CASSADGEAFF
CDR3 DNA: TGTGCCAGCAGCGCTGACGGTGAAGCTTTCTTT

clone size: NA
V gene: TRBV7-9
J gene: TRBJ1-1
D gene: NA
CDR3 length: 14
CDR3 protein: CASSLEGGRAEAFF
CDR3 DNA: TGTGCCAGCAGCTTAGAGGGGGGGAGAGCTGAAGCTTTCTTT

clone size: NA
V gene: TRBV10-3
J gene: TRBJ1-1
D gene: NA
CDR3 length: 13
CDR3 protein: CATGRAGVTEAFF
CDR3 DNA: TGTGCCACAGGACGGGCGGGAGTCACTGAAGCTTTCTTT

clone size: few
V gene: TRBV5-1
J gene: TRBJ2-3
D gene: NA
CDR3 length: 14
CDR3 protein: CASSLQDPEDTQYF
CDR3 DNA: TGCGCCAGCAGCTTACAGGATCCCGAAGATACGCAGTATTTT

clone size: few
V gene: TRBV11-2
J gene: TRBJ2-1
D gene: TRBD2
CDR3 length: 12
CDR3 protein: CASTPAGLGPIF
CDR3 DNA: TGTGCCAGCACCCCCGCGGGACTAGGACCTATCTTC